This TCR beta chain was profiled in a study of OX40 agonist ivuxolimab in advanced cancers. Clones were read by immunoSEQ multiplex PCR, and TCRdb kept only the in-frame ones, dropping some. Of about 10,000 clones in the sample, under 80% were seen once. Patients were ruled out by autoimmune disease history or systemic immunosuppression. As for this clone: Its antigen is unidentified.

General study results and limits: Individuals who were partial responders at 0.1-3.0 mg/kg had clonal expansion that ranked among the lowest.

CDR1 is MNHNS, CDR2 SASEGT, per germline. V lost 7 bases and J 3 bases, leaving 12 bases between the germline ends. CDR3 size: 14 residues. The source is an adult with an advanced solid tumor such as melanoma, head and neck, liver or kidney cancer. The rearrangement links TRBV6-1 to TRBJ2-2, with unresolved D. This material consisted of CD4+ or CD8+ T cells sorted from blood, taken in a trial of the OX40 agonist ivuxolimab. This chain's CDR3 is CASTPGSDTGELFF. CDR3 bases: TGTGCCAGCACCCCGGGCTCGGACACCGGGGAGCTGTTTTTT.